This T cell receptor beta chain derives from a study of cytomegalovirus exposure and HLA in healthy donors. The table lists this clone with a few counts. The donors were part of the validation cohort of 120 or so subjects. That cohort was separate from the first cohort, which comprised 666 subjects. Germline values: CDR1 KGHSH, CDR2 LQKENI. The V and J ends lost 3 bases and 2 bases respectively, with 14 bases between them. CDR3 length: 16 amino acids. Some clones are missing from TCRdb's copy, which holds only in-frame ones; the method was immunoSEQ multiplex PCR. The table shows 150,000 to 200,000 clones, with roughly nine tenths occurring only once.

The rearrangement joins TRBV18 to TRBJ1-3; D is ambiguous. The sequence was obtained from a woman in her 30s in good health and CMV-seronegative. Material: PBMCs. CDR3 nucleotide sequence: TGTGCCAGCTCACCGGAGGAGGCCGGAACTGGAAACACCATATATTTT. Protein: CASSPEEAGTGNTIYF. The entire variable domain, with the rest obtained from reference TRBV18 and TRBJ1-3, is as follows: NAGVMQNPRHLVRRRGQEARLRCSPMKGHSHVYWYRQLPEEGLKFMVYLQKENIIDESGMPKERFSAEFPKEGPSILRIQQVVRGDSAAYFCASSPEEAGTGNTIYFGEGSWLTVV.